Below, 13 T cell receptor beta chains from the same sample are listed, as sequenced in a study of blood T cells in healthy people across ages. A sample-barcoded 5' primer and a J-beta primer mix were used in a second PCR of roughly 7 to 12 cycles. MiXCR, run by TCRdb on the 5' RACE reads, gives a single entry per CDR3 protein. The sample consists of roughly 1,000,000 distinct CDR3 sequences, around 27% of them appearing once. These data were also filed under a second study, of T cells of mothers and their children.

The sequenced sample consisted of blood. The receptor source for this set is a girl aged 2 to 9 in good health.

This clonotype has just a few counts. The V call is TRBV27, the J call TRBJ1-1; perhaps TRBD1 as D (6 bases). V lost 7 bases, J lost 1 base, and 10 bases lay in between. This CDR3 is 13 amino acids long. Germline-derived CDR1 and CDR2 are MNHEY and SMNVEV (reference sequence). CDR3 residues: CASKLQGNTEAFF. CDR3 bases: TGTGCCAGCAAATTACAGGGGAACACTGAAGCTTTCTTT.

V and J are TRBV12-3 or TRBV12-4 and TRBJ2-3; no definite D call. The CDR3 extends over 15 amino acids. V was shortened by 5 bases and J by 3 bases, with 15 bases between the two germline ends. The chain's CDR3 is CASSQDPLGTDTQYF. In DNA form, the CDR3 reads TGTGCCAGCAGTCAGGACCCTTTGGGGACAGATACGCAGTATTTT.

The chain couples TRBV5-4 to TRBJ2-5; D uncertain. Per germline, CDR1 SGHNT and CDR2 YYREEE (reference sequence). The CDR3 sequence is 14 residues long. V was pared by 5 bases and J by 5 bases, with 16 bases between. The CDR3 region is CASSPRNQAETQYF. CDR3 nucleotide sequence: TGTGCCAGCAGTCCTAGGAACCAAGCGGAGACCCAGTACTTC.

The chain recombines TRBV18 with TRBJ1-1; D unresolved. Germline lookup yields CDR1 KGHSH and CDR2 LQKENI. The CDR3 consists of 14 residues. V was pared by 2 bases and J by 1 base, with 8 bases between. CDR3 in amino acids: CASSPWLGNTEAFF. DNA for the CDR3: TGTGCCAGCTCACCATGGTTAGGGAACACTGAAGCTTTCTTT.

This clonotype was detected only a few times. The chain uses TRBV7-9 and TRBJ1-1; D unresolved. The CDR3 contains 13 residues. V lost 5 bases, J lost 6 bases, and 13 bases lay in between. The germline CDR1 and CDR2 sequences are SEHNR and FQNEAQ (reference sequence). For the CDR3, the DNA is TGTGCCAGCAGCCCTAATTTCGATTCTGAAGCTTTCTTT. This gives the protein CASSPNFDSEAFF.

In this sample, this clonotype turned up many times. The V gene is TRBV5-1, the J gene TRBJ2-7; 11 bases are shared with TRBD2. Germline lookup yields CDR1 SGHRS and CDR2 YFSETQ. The CDR3 has 15 amino acids. J gave up 0 bases and V 4 bases, and 3 bases lay outside the gene matches. The CDR3 DNA reads TGCGCCAGCAGCGCCGGGACTAGCGGCTCCTACGAGCAGTACTTC. Protein sequence: CASSAGTSGSYEQYF.

There are a few counts of this clonotype. The chain carries TRBV27 and TRBJ2-1, with 8 bases fitting TRBD1. CDR1 MNHEY and CDR2 SMNVEV come from the germline V gene (reference sequence). This CDR3 comprises 15 residues. The J segment lost 3 bases and the V segment lost 3 bases, leaving 4 bases of the junction unmatched. In DNA, the CDR3 is TGTGCCAGCAGTTTTTTGGGACAGGTCTACAATGAGCAGTTCTTC. Translated, it gives CASSFLGQVYNEQFF.

This rearrangement joins TRBV7-2 to TRBJ2-7; TRBD2 is a possible D gene (5 bases). CDR1 is SGHTA, CDR2 FQGNSA, per germline. CDR3 length: 14 amino acids. Trimming removed 3 bases at V and 4 bases at J, with 13 bases between. CDR3 residues: CASSFGLPGYEQYF. CDR3 coding DNA: TGTGCCAGCAGCTTCGGACTCCCCGGATACGAGCAGTACTTC.

This chain uses TRBV20-1 with TRBJ2-3; the D is unclear. Trimming left V 8 bases short and J 0 bases short, with 12 bases between. CDR1 is DFQATT, CDR2 SNEGSKA, per germline (reference sequence). The CDR3 has 13 residues. CDR3 nucleotides: TGCAGTCCTCGGACCCACAGCACAGATACGCAGTATTTT. It specifies CSPRTHSTDTQYF.

The sample holds a few counts of this clonotype. The rearrangement links TRBV5-1 to TRBJ2-4; TRBD1 matches 7 bases. This CDR3 region has 15 residues. Per germline, CDR1 SGHRS and CDR2 YFSETQ. The V gene end was trimmed by 0 bases and the J gene end by 6 bases; junction bases not matched to a gene: 6. The chain's CDR3 is CASSLAGTEGNIQYF. For the CDR3, the DNA is TGCGCCAGCAGCTTGGCGGGGACAGAAGGAAACATTCAGTACTTC.

This clonotype was seen a few times. The chain is built from TRBV3-1 and TRBJ2-1; D remains ambiguous. Germline V CDR1 and CDR2: LGHDT, YNNKEL (reference sequence). V was cut by 0 bases and J by 4 bases, with 13 bases left in between. This CDR3 spans 16 amino acids. The CDR3 DNA sequence: TGTGCCAGCAGCCAAGACTTTGAGCGCCCATACAATGAGCAGTTCTTC. This translates into CASSQDFERPYNEQFF.

This clonotype showed up just a few times. This chain joins TRBV5-4 and TRBJ2-3, with D perhaps TRBD1 or TRBD2 (5 bases each). CDR3 length: 16 amino acids. V lost 4 bases, J lost 3 bases, and 18 bases lay in between. From germline, CDR1 is SGHNT and CDR2 YYREEE (reference sequence). CDR3 bases: TGTGCCAGCAGCGACCGTAGAGGGGCTTCGACAGATACGCAGTATTTT. Its protein product is CASSDRRGASTDTQYF.

This clonotype was detected only a few times. The chain links TRBV6-2 or TRBV6-3 to TRBJ1-2; 10 bases line up with TRBD1. The ends lost 8 bases at V and 7 bases at J; junction bases unmatched: 10. The germline CDR1 and CDR2 sequences are MNHEY and SVGEGT. The CDR3 spans 14 residues. This CDR3 reads CASSPEGTGVGYTF. The DNA for the CDR3 is TGTGCCAGCTCACCGGAGGGGACAGGGGTTGGCTACACCTTC.